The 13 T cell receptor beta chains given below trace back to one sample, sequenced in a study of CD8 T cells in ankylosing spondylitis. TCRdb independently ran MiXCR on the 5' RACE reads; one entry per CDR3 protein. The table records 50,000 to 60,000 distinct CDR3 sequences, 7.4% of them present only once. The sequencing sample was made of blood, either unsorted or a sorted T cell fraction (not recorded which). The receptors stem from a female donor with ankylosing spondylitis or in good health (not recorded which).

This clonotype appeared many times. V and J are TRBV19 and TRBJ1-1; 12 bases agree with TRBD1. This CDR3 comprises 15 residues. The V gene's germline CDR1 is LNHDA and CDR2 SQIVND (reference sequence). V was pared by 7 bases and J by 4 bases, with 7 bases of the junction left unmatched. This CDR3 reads CASTIGTGGITEAFF. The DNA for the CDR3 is TGTGCCAGTACAATAGGGACAGGGGGCATCACTGAAGCTTTCTTT.

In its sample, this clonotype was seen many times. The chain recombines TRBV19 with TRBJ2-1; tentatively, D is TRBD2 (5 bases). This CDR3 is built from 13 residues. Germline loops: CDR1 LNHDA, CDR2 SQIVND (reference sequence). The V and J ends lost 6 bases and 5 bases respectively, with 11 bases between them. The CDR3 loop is CASSTLGNNEQFF. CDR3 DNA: TGTGCCAGTAGCACTCTCGGGAACAATGAGCAGTTCTTC.

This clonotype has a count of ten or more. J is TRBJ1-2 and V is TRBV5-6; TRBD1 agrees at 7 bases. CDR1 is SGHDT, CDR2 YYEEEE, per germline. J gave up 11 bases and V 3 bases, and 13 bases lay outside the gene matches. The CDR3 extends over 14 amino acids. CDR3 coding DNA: TGTGCCAGCAGCTACGGGACAGATCGCATTGGGTACACCTTC. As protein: CASSYGTDRIGYTF.

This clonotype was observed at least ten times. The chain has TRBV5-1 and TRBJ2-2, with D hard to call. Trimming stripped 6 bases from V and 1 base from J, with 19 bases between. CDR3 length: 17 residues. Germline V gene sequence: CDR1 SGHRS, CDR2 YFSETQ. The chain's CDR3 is CASTLVRASLNTGELFF. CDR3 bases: TGCGCCAGCACCCTCGTCCGAGCATCCCTGAACACCGGGGAGCTGTTTTTT. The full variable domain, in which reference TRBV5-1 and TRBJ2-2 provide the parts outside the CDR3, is KAGVTQTPRYLIKTRGQQVTLSCSPISGHRSVSWYQQTPGQGLQFLFEYFSETQRNKGNFPGRFSGRQFSNSRSEMNVSTLELGDSALYLCASTLVRASLNTGELFFGEGSRLTVL.

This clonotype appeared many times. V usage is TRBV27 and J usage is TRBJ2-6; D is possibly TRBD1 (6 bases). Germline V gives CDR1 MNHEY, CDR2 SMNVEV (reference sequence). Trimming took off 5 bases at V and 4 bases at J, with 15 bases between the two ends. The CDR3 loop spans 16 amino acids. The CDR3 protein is CASSPKQGLGANVLTF. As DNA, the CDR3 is TGTGCCAGCAGTCCCAAGCAGGGGCTAGGGGCCAACGTCCTGACTTTC.

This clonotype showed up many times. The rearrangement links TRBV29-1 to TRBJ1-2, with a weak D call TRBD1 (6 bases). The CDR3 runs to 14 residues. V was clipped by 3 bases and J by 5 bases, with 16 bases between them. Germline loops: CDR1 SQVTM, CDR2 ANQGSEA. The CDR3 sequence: CSVDGGPRTYGYTF. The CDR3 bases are TGCAGCGTTGATGGGGGCCCTCGCACATATGGCTACACCTTC.

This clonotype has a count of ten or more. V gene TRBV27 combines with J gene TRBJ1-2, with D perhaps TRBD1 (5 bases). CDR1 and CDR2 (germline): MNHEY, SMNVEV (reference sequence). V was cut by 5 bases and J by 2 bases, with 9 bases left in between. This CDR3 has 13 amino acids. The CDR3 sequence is CASSTAGNYGYTF. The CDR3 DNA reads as TGTGCCAGCAGTACCGCAGGGAACTATGGCTACACCTTC.

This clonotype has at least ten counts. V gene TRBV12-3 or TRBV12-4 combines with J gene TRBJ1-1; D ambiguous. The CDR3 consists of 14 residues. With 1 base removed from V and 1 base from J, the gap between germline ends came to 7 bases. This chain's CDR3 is CASSLEDSNTEAFF. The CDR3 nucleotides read TGTGCCAGCAGTTTAGAGGATTCGAACACTGAAGCTTTCTTT.

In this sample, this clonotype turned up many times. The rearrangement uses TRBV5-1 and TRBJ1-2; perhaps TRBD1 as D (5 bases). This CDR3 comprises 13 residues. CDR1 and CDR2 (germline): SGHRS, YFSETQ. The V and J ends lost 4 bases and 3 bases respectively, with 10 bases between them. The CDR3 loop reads CASSTTVHYGYTF. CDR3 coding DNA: TGCGCCAGCAGCACGACAGTCCACTATGGCTACACCTTC.

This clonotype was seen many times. CDR3 in amino acids: CASSAVLTGTNTEAFF. CDR3 nucleotide sequence: TGTGCCAGCAGCGCAGTCCTGACAGGGACGAACACTGAAGCTTTCTTT. The chain employs TRBV6-1 and TRBJ1-1; 7 nucleotides line up with TRBD1. The trim removed 6 bases at V and 1 base at J, leaving 11 bases unmatched. The CDR3 totals 16 residues. Germline values: CDR1 MNHNS, CDR2 SASEGT.

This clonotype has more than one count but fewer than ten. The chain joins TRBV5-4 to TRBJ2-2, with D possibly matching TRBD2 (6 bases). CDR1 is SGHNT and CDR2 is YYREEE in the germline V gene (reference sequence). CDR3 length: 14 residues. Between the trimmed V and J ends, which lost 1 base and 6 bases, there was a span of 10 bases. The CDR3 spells CASSLRAGPGELFF. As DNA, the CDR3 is TGTGCCAGCAGCTTGCGGGCGGGGCCCGGGGAGCTGTTTTTT.

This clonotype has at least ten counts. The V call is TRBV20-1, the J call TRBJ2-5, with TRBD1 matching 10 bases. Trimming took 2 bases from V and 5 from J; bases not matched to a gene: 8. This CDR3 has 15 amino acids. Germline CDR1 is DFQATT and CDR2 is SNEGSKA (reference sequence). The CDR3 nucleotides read TGCAGTGCTAGACCGACAGGGGGCTTGTTGGAGACCCAGTACTTC. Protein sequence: CSARPTGGLLETQYF.

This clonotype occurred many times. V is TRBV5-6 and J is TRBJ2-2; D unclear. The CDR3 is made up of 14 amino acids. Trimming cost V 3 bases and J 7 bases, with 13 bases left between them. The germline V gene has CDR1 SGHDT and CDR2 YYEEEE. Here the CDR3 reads CASSYDNAGGELFF. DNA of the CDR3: TGTGCCAGCAGCTACGACAACGCTGGCGGGGAGCTGTTTTTT.